Below, 22 T cell receptor beta chains from the same sample are listed, as sequenced in a study of cytomegalovirus exposure and HLA in healthy donors. The PCR had 60 Vbeta and 13 Jbeta primers. The method was immunoSEQ multiplex PCR; TCRdb's version includes in-frame clones alone and lacks a portion of them. The sample yields 90,000 to 130,000 clones, about 70% seen once. The specimen was PBMCs. These receptors came from a man aged 25 to 40 in good health and CMV-seropositive.

Note on this clone: One junction end disagrees with the germline gene, perhaps due to a read error. V gene TRBV5-1 combines with J gene TRBJ1-2; perhaps TRBD1 as D (5 bases). The V gene's germline CDR1 is SGHRS and CDR2 YFSETQ. The CDR3 covers 15 residues. The CDR3: CASSAGGNGNYGYPF. CDR3 DNA: TGCGCCAGCAGCGCGGGGGGGAACGGGAACTATGGCTACCCCTTC.

This sequence joins TRBV7-9 and TRBJ1-1; the D gene is possibly TRBD1 (5 bases). V was shortened by 5 bases and J by 1 base, with 8 bases between the two germline ends. The CDR3 is 13 residues long. The germline V gene has CDR1 SEHNR and CDR2 FQNEAQ (reference sequence). CDR3 nucleotide sequence: TGTGCCAGCAGCCGCCAGGGGAACACTGAAGCTTTCTTT. Translating gives CASSRQGNTEAFF.

This chain uses TRBV7-9 with TRBJ2-1; D is possibly TRBD1 (5 bases). The V and J ends lost 5 bases and 8 bases respectively, with 10 bases between them. The germline CDR1 and CDR2 sequences are SEHNR and FQNEAQ (reference sequence). CDR3 size: 12 residues. CDR3 protein: CASSLRAYEQFF. The CDR3 DNA reads as TGTGCCAGCAGCCTCAGGGCCTATGAGCAGTTCTTC.

The V call is TRBV7-8, the J call TRBJ1-2; D unclear. V was trimmed by 6 bases and J by 6 bases, leaving 17 bases between them. Germline values: CDR1 SGHVS, CDR2 FQNEAQ. This CDR3 has 14 residues. CDR3 residues: CASSSGRYADGYTF. The CDR3 nucleotides read TGTGCCAGCAGTTCCGGAAGGTATGCGGATGGCTACACCTTC.

The genes are TRBV2 and TRBJ2-3; D is unclear. The germline gives CDR1 SNHLY, CDR2 FYNNEI. This CDR3 spans 17 amino acids. With 2 bases removed from V and 0 bases from J, the gap between germline ends came to 15 bases. CDR3: CASSERSSTDSTDTQYF. The CDR3 bases are TGTGCCAGCAGTGAACGGTCGTCTACAGATAGCACAGATACGCAGTATTTT.

This clone was detected a few times. This rearrangement joins TRBV9 to TRBJ1-6; TRBD1 matches at 10 bases. The V and J ends lost 4 bases and 8 bases, in that order; junction bases with no gene match: 6. The germline CDR1 and CDR2 sequences are SGDLS and YYNGEE. The CDR3 is 15 residues long. The CDR3 spells CASSTTGTGDSPLHF. In DNA form, the CDR3 reads TGTGCCAGCAGCACCACCGGGACAGGGGATTCACCCCTCCACTTT.

This chain uses TRBV18 with TRBJ2-5, with D maybe TRBD2 (6 bases). The V end was cut by 0 bases, the J end by 2 bases, with 10 bases between. Germline CDR1 is KGHSH and CDR2 is LQKENI. CDR3 size: 15 residues. CDR3 residues: CASSPPGLIQETQYF. The CDR3 DNA reads TGTGCCAGCTCACCACCGGGACTGATTCAAGAGACCCAGTACTTC.

CDR3: CASSSGGGDHHEQYF. The DNA for the CDR3 is TGCGCCAGCAGCTCCGGGGGTGGTGACCACCACGAGCAGTACTTC. J is TRBJ2-7 and V is TRBV5-1; perhaps TRBD2 as D (6 bases). V lost 3 bases and J lost 5, with 18 bases in between. The CDR3 totals 15 residues. CDR1 and CDR2 (germline): SGHRS, YFSETQ.

On this clone itself: This sample also contains other DNA sequences that code for the same CDR3. The chain links TRBV6-5 to TRBJ2-1; 8 bases map to TRBD1. V was clipped by 6 bases and J by 1 base; unmatched bases: 5. The CDR3 loop spans 15 amino acids. CDR1 and CDR2 (germline): MNHEY, SVGAGI. CDR3 bases: TGTGCCAGCAGCCTTGGACAGGGATCCTACAATGAGCAGTTCTTC. It codes for CASSLGQGSYNEQFF.

This chain connects TRBV7-2 to TRBJ2-5, with D maybe TRBD2 (5 bases). The germline V gene has CDR1 SGHTA and CDR2 FQGNSA. Trimming left V 1 base short and J 11 bases short, with 17 bases between. The CDR3 sequence is 14 residues long. CDR3 bases: TGTGCCAGCAGCTTAGATCACGGCCGTGGGGAGCAGTACTTC. Amino acids: CASSLDHGRGEQYF.

Worth noting for this clone: A read error may account for a junction end that differs from germline. The rearrangement joins TRBV9 to TRBJ2-6; 11 bases align to TRBD1. Per the germline V gene, CDR1 is SGDLS and CDR2 is YYNGEE. CDR3 length: 15 residues. The CDR3 loop is CASSVGTGGVNVLTF. The CDR3 DNA sequence: TGTGCCAGCAGCGTTGGGACAGGGGGGGTCAACGTCCTGACTTTC.

V is TRBV6-5 and J is TRBJ2-3; D not certain. The CDR3 has 12 residues. CDR1 and CDR2 from the germline V gene are MNHEY and SVGAGI. V shed 5 bases and J shed 0 bases, with 3 bases lying between them. CDR3 DNA sequence: TGTGCCAGCAGTCCTAGCACAGATACGCAGTATTTT. Translating it yields CASSPSTDTQYF.

This clone was counted a few times. The chain carries TRBV6-5 and TRBJ1-1; 7 bases match TRBD1. Trimming took 6 bases from V and 6 from J; bases not matched to a gene: 7. This CDR3 contains 13 residues. CDR1 and CDR2 (germline): MNHEY, SVGAGI. The DNA for the CDR3 is TGTGCCAGCAGGCGACAGGGAATCCCTGAAGCTTTCTTT. It specifies CASRRQGIPEAFF.

This clone was counted only a few times. The CDR3 sequence: CASSADREDGYTF. DNA for the CDR3: TGCGCCAGCAGCGCGGACAGGGAGGATGGCTACACCTTC. The rearrangement links TRBV5-1 to TRBJ1-2; TRBD1 matches at 8 bases. Per germline, CDR1 SGHRS and CDR2 YFSETQ. This CDR3 has 13 amino acids. Unmatched junction bases numbered 5, after V lost 4 bases and J lost 6 bases.

V is TRBV6-1 and J is TRBJ2-2; 9 nucleotides align to TRBD2. From germline, CDR1 is MNHNS and CDR2 SASEGT. The CDR3 has 14 residues. V dropped 6 bases and J dropped 4; count of bases not matched to a gene: 3. The CDR3 here is CASRSGGLTGELFF. The CDR3 nucleotides read TGTGCCAGCAGGAGCGGGGGGCTCACCGGGGAGCTGTTTTTT.

This chain connects TRBV29-1 to TRBJ1-5; 7 nucleotides line up with TRBD1. Trimming took 4 bases from V and 5 from J; bases not matched to a gene: 2. The CDR3 loop spans 12 amino acids. Germline loops: CDR1 SQVTM, CDR2 ANQGSEA. CDR3 coding DNA: TGCAGCGTTGGAGGGGGCGATCAGCCCCAGCATTTT. This codes for CSVGGGDQPQHF.

V gene TRBV13 combines with J gene TRBJ2-3; D ambiguous. Germline CDR1 and CDR2: PRHDT and FYEKMQ (reference sequence). The CDR3 contains 18 residues. V dropped 3 bases and J dropped 2 bases, with 21 bases sitting between them. Here the CDR3 DNA reads TGTGCCAGCAGCTTCCAGTACATCGCCGGGTCGAACACAGATACGCAGTATTTT. This gives the protein CASSFQYIAGSNTDTQYF. Drawing the rest from reference TRBV13 and TRBJ2-3, the complete variable domain is AAGVIQSPRHLIKEKRETATLKCYPIPRHDTVYWYQQGPGQDPQFLISFYEKMQSDKGSIPDRFSAQQFSDYHSELNMSSLELGDSALYFCASSFQYIAGSNTDTQYFGPGTRLTVL.

J is TRBJ2-5 and V is TRBV9, with 11 bases that match TRBD1. This CDR3 has 16 amino acids. Germline lookup yields CDR1 SGDLS and CDR2 YYNGEE. The junction had 3 bases not matched to a gene; V was cut back by 0 bases and J by 2 bases. The DNA of the CDR3 is TGTGCCAGCAGCGTAGGCGGGACAGGGGGACAAGAGACCCAGTACTTC. Translation gives CASSVGGTGGQETQYF.

This clone has just one count. The chain links TRBV11-2 to TRBJ2-7; no firm D call. The CDR3 consists of 15 residues. Germline CDR1 reads SGHAT; CDR2 reads FQNNGV. V dropped 2 bases and J dropped 0 bases, with 11 bases sitting between them. The CDR3 region is CASSLNTFPSYEQYF. The CDR3, as DNA: TGTGCCAGCAGCTTAAATACATTCCCCTCCTACGAGCAGTACTTC.

The chain is built from TRBV14 and TRBJ1-5; the match to TRBD1 covers 7 bases. The V and J ends lost 1 base and 12 bases, in that order; junction bases with no gene match: 6. In germline, CDR1 is SGHDN, CDR2 FVKESK. The CDR3 runs to 13 residues. The CDR3 region is CASSQGQGRLQHF. The CDR3 region has the DNA TGTGCCAGCAGCCAAGGACAGGGTAGGCTCCAGCATTTT. Full variable domain (missing parts from reference TRBV14 and TRBJ1-5): EAGVTQFPSHSVIEKGQTVTLRCDPISGHDNLYWYRRVMGKEIKFLLHFVKESKQDESGMPNNRFLAERTGGTYSTLKVQPAELEDSGVYFCASSQGQGRLQHFGDGTRLSIL.

This sequence joins TRBV4-1 and TRBJ1-1, with no clear D. The CDR3 is made up of 14 amino acids. With 2 bases removed from V and 1 base from J, the gap between germline ends came to 8 bases. Germline lookup yields CDR1 MGHRA and CDR2 YSYEKL. The CDR3 loop is CASSQNGRNTEAFF. DNA of the CDR3: TGCGCCAGCAGCCAAAACGGGAGGAACACTGAAGCTTTCTTT.

This clone was recorded a few times. The chain couples TRBV6-6 to TRBJ1-4; D not resolved. V was trimmed by 7 bases and J by 4 bases, leaving 7 bases between them. CDR1 is MNHNY and CDR2 is SVGAGI in the germline V gene (reference sequence). The CDR3 sequence is 12 residues long. The CDR3 loop reads CASTSVNEKLFF. DNA of the CDR3: TGTGCCAGCACGTCAGTTAATGAAAAACTGTTTTTT.